The 11 T cell receptor beta chains in this list originate from one sample, sequenced in a study of shared clonotypes between healthy human individuals. Sequenced by immunoSEQ multiplex PCR; TCRdb stores in-frame clones only, minus some. The repertoire holds hundreds of thousands of clones, roughly 70% seen once, with 10% in the top ten. Specimen: memory CD4+ T cells sorted from blood. Stated subset: CD45RA-negative fraction. These receptors all stem from a man younger than 40 in good health.

Only a few counts were recorded for this clone. The chain joins TRBV9 to TRBJ2-5; TRBD1 or TRBD2 may be the D gene (5 bases each). This CDR3 contains 16 residues. Trimming removed 0 bases from V and 5 bases from J, with 17 bases in between. Looked up from germline, CDR1 is SGDLS and CDR2 is YYNGEE. CDR3 DNA: TGTGCCAGCAGCGTAGGTCCCGGGGCGGGTGGGGAGACCCAGTACTTC. Its protein is CASSVGPGAGGETQYF. Full variable domain (outside the CDR3, taken from reference TRBV9 and TRBJ2-5): DSGVTQTPKHLITATGQRVTLRCSPRSGDLSVYWYQQSLDQGLQFLIQYYNGEERAKGNILERFSAQQFPDLHSELNLSSLELGDSALYFCASSVGPGAGGETQYFGPGTRLLVL.

The J gene is TRBJ2-3, the V gene TRBV15, with TRBD2 matching 7 bases. Germline CDR1 is LNHNV and CDR2 is YYDKDF (reference sequence). Trimming at V came to 1 base and at J to 6 bases, leaving 4 bases not matched to a gene. The CDR3 totals 14 residues. CDR3 in amino acids: CATSRGAGGDTQYF. In nucleotides, the CDR3 is TGTGCCACCAGCAGAGGTGCCGGGGGGGATACGCAGTATTTT.

The chain is built from TRBV7-2 and TRBJ2-5, with 10 bases that match TRBD2. The germline V gene encodes CDR1 SGHTA and CDR2 FQGNSA. V lost 0 bases and J lost 9; bases outside the gene matches: 13. This CDR3 comprises 17 residues. The CDR3 protein is CASSLAASGSHGRPQYF. The CDR3 DNA follows: TGTGCCAGCAGCTTAGCCGCTAGCGGGAGCCACGGGAGACCCCAGTACTTC.

A note on this clone: The sample carries other DNA sequences with the same CDR3. The chain is built from TRBV6-1 and TRBJ1-5, with D unclear. Germline V lookup: CDR1 MNHNS, CDR2 SASEGT. The CDR3 extends over 11 amino acids. V lost 1 base and J lost 5, with 0 bases in between. The CDR3 loop reads CASSEDQPQHF. As DNA, the CDR3 is TGTGCCAGCAGTGAAGATCAGCCCCAGCATTTT.

This chain connects TRBV7-8 to TRBJ1-1; 8 bases agree with TRBD1. Germline V gene data show CDR1 as SGHVS and CDR2 as FQNEAQ. The CDR3 has 16 residues. The V segment lost 6 bases and the J segment 6 bases; nucleotides outside the gene matches: 15. The CDR3 is CASSSGGGGTWSEAFF. The DNA of the CDR3 is TGTGCCAGCAGTTCAGGGGGCGGGGGTACCTGGTCTGAAGCTTTCTTT.

The chain recombines TRBV4-3 with TRBJ1-5; a weak D match, TRBD1 (5 bases). The germline V and J ends were trimmed by 0 bases and 1 base, with 10 bases remaining between them. Looked up from germline, CDR1 is LGHNA and CDR2 is YSLEER. The CDR3 totals 16 residues. CDR3 DNA: TGCGCCAGCAGCCAAGACAGGGATGGCAGCAATCAGCCCCAGCATTTT. Amino acids: CASSQDRDGSNQPQHF.

The sample holds one count of this clone. The chain joins TRBV5-1 to TRBJ2-7; 7 bases match TRBD2. The V gene's germline CDR1 is SGHRS and CDR2 YFSETQ. V shed 6 bases and J 2 bases; nucleotides not matched to a gene: 14. The CDR3 covers 16 residues. The CDR3, as DNA: TGCGCCAGCACTCCATTAGCGGGCAAAGGCCCCTACGAGCAGTACTTC. This gives the protein CASTPLAGKGPYEQYF.

The CDR3 sequence is CAWNGRSEAFF. CDR3 sequence (DNA): TGTGCCTGGAATGGGAGGAGTGAAGCTTTCTTT. The V gene is TRBV30, the J gene TRBJ1-1; D call uncertain. Trimming pared 4 bases from V and 7 bases from J, leaving 10 bases between. CDR1 is GTSNPN and CDR2 is SVGIG in the germline V gene (reference sequence). The CDR3 runs to 11 residues.

The chain is built from TRBV7-9 and TRBJ2-3, with D tentatively TRBD1 (6 bases). Germline CDR1 is SEHNR and CDR2 is FQNEAQ (reference sequence). This CDR3 has 16 residues. With 5 bases removed from V and 0 bases from J, the gap between germline ends came to 15 bases. The CDR3 region is CASSPNLGQSTDTQYF. CDR3 coding DNA: TGTGCCAGCAGCCCCAACCTTGGACAGAGCACAGATACGCAGTATTTT.

This chain connects TRBV5-6 to TRBJ2-5; unclear D gene. Germline CDR1 reads SGHDT; CDR2 reads YYEEEE. With 0 bases removed from V and 1 base from J, the gap between germline ends came to 7 bases. The CDR3 runs to 14 residues. The CDR3 nucleotides are TGTGCCAGCAGCTTGGTAGATATCCAAGAGACCCAGTACTTC. This encodes CASSLVDIQETQYF.

V and J are TRBV7-2 and TRBJ2-3, with D unresolved. The germline V gene encodes CDR1 SGHTA and CDR2 FQGNSA. The CDR3 has 17 amino acids. V lost 5 bases to trimming and J lost 5 bases, with 23 bases between them. This chain's CDR3 is CASSTTPAALMIDTQYF. The CDR3 bases are TGTGCCAGCAGCACCACCCCCGCGGCTTTGATGATAGATACGCAGTATTTT.